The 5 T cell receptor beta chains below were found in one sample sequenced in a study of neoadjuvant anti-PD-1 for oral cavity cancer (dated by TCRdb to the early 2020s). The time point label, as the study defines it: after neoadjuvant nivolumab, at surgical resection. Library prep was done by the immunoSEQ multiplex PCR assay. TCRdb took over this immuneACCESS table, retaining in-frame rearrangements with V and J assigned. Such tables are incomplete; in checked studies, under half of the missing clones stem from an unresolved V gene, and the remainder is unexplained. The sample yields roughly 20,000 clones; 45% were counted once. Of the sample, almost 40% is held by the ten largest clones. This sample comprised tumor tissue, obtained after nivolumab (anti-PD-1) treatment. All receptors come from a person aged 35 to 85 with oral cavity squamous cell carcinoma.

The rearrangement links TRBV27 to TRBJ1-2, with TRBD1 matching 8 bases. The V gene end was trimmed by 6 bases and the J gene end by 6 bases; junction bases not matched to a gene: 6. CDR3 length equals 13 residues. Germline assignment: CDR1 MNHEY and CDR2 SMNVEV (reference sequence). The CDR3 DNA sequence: TGTGCCAGCAGACTTCAGGGACAGGATGGCTACACCTTC. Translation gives CASRLQGQDGYTF.

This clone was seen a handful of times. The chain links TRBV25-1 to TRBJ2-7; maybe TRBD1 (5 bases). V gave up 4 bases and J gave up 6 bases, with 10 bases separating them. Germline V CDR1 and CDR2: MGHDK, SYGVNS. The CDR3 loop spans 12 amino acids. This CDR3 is CASSGRTFEQYF. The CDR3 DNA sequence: TGTGCCAGCAGTGGTCGGACATTCGAGCAGTACTTC.

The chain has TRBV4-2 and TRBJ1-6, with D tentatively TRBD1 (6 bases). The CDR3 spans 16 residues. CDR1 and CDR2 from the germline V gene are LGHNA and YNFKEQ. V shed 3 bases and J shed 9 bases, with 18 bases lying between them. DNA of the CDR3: TGTGCCAGCAGCCAGCAACCAGGGGACCGTGGTTCACCCCTCCACTTT. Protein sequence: CASSQQPGDRGSPLHF.

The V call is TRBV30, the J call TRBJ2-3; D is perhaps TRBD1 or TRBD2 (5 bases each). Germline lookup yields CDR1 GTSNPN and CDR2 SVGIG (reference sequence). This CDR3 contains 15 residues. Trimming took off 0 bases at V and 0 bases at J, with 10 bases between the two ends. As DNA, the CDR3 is TGTGCCTGGAGTGTGGTCGGGGCTAGCACAGATACGCAGTATTTT. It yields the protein CAWSVVGASTDTQYF.

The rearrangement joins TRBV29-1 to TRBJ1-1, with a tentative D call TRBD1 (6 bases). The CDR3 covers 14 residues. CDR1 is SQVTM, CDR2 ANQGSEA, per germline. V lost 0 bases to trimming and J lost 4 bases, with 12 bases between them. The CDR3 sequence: CSVEEQGGSTEAFF. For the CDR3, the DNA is TGCAGCGTTGAAGAACAGGGAGGAAGCACTGAAGCTTTCTTT.